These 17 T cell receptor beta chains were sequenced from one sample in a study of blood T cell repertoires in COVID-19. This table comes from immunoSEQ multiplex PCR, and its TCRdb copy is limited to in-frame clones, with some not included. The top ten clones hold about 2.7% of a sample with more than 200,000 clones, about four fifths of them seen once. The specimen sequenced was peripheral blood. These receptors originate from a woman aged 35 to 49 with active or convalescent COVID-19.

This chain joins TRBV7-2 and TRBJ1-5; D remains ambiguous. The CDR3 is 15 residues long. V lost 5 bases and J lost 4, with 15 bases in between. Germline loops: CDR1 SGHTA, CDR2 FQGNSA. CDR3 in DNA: TGTGCCAGCAGCCCTAGCTTCGGACCGAATCAGCCCCAGCATTTT. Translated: CASSPSFGPNQPQHF.

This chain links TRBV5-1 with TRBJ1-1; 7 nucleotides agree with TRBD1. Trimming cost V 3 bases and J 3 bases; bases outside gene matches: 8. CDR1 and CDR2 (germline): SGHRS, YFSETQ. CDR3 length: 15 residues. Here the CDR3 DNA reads TGCGCCAGCAGCTCCCAGGGGGTGGGGGACACTGAAGCTTTCTTT. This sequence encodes CASSSQGVGDTEAFF.

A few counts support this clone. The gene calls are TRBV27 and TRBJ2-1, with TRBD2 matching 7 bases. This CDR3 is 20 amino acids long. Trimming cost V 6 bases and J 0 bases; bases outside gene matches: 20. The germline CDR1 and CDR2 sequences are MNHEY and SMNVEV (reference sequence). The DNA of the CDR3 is TGTGCCAGCAGAATCCGAGGACTAGATGCACTTCTGAGCTCCTACAATGAGCAGTTCTTC. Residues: CASRIRGLDALLSSYNEQFF.

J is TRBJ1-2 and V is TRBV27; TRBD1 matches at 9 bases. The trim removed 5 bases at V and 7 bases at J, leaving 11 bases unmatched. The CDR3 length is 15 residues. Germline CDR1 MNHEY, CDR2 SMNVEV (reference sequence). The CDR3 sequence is CASSPGTGLRRGYTF. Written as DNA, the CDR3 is TGTGCCAGCAGTCCGGGGACAGGGTTACGGCGTGGCTACACCTTC.

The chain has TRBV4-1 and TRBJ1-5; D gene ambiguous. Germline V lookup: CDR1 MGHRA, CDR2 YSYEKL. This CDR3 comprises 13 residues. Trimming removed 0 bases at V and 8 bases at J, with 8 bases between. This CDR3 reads CASSQDRIEPQHF. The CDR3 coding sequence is TGCGCCAGCAGCCAAGACCGTATAGAGCCCCAGCATTTT.

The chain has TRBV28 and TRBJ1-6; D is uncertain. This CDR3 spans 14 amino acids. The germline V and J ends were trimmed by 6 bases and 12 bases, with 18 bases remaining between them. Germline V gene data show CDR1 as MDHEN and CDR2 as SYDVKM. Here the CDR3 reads CASRTQPLGLPLHF. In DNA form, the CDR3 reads TGTGCCAGCAGAACCCAACCCCTAGGCTTACCCCTCCACTTT.

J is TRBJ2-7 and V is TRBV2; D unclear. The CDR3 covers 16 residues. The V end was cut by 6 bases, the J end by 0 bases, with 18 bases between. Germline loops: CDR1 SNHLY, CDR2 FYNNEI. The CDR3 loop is CASRADWASSSYEQYF. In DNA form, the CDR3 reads TGTGCCAGCAGGGCAGATTGGGCCTCGAGCTCCTACGAGCAGTACTTC.

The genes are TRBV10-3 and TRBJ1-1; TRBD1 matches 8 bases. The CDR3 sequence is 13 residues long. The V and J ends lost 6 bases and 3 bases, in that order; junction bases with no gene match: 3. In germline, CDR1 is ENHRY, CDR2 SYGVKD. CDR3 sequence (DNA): TGTGCCATCAGCTACAGGGGGGACACTGAAGCTTTCTTT. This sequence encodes CAISYRGDTEAFF.

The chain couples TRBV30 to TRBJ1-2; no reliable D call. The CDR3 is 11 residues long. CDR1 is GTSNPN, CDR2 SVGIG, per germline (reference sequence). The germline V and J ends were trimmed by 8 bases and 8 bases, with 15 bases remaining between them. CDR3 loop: CAGSMGEGYTF. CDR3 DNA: TGTGCCGGGTCCATGGGCGAGGGCTACACCTTC.

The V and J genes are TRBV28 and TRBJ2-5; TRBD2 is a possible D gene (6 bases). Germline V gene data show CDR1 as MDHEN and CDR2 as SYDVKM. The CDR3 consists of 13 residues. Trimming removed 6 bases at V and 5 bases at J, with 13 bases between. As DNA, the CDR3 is TGTGCCAGCAGCGACAGTGGGGGGGAGACCCAGTACTTC. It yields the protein CASSDSGGETQYF.

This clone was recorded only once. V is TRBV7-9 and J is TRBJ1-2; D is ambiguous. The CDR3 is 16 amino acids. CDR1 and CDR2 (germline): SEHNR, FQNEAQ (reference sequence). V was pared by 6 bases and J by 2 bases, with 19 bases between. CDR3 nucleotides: TGTGCCAGCAGTCCGGAGTGGTCTTACATGAACTATGGCTACACCTTC. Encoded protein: CASSPEWSYMNYGYTF.

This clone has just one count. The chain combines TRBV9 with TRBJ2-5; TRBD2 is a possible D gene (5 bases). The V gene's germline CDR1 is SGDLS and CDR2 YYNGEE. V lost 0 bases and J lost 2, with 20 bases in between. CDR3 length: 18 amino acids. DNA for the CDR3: TGTGCCAGCAGCGTAGATCTAGGAGGAGACACCTTACAAGAGACCCAGTACTTC. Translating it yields CASSVDLGGDTLQETQYF.

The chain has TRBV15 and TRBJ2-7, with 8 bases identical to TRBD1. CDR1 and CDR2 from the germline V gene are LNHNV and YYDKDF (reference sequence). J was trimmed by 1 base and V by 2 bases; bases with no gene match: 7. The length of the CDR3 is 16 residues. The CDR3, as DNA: TGTGCCACCAGCAGACTACAGGGGGTTCGGTCCTACGAGCAGTACTTC. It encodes CATSRLQGVRSYEQYF.

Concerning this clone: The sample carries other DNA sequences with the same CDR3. The DNA for the CDR3 is TGTGCCTGGAGTGTACGAGGGTTTCCTGGAAACACCATATATTTT. Amino acid sequence: CAWSVRGFPGNTIYF. The chain couples TRBV30 to TRBJ1-3, with D unresolved. CDR1 is GTSNPN and CDR2 is SVGIG in the germline V gene (reference sequence). The V end lost 0 bases, the J end lost 2 bases, and 11 bases lay between the germline ends. This CDR3 has 15 amino acids.

CDR3: CSSGADYNEQFF. CDR3 nucleotide sequence: TGCAGTAGCGGGGCCGACTACAATGAGCAGTTCTTC. This chain connects TRBV29-1 to TRBJ2-1; the match to TRBD2 covers 8 bases. The germline V gene has CDR1 SQVTM and CDR2 ANQGSEA. The length of the CDR3 is 12 residues.

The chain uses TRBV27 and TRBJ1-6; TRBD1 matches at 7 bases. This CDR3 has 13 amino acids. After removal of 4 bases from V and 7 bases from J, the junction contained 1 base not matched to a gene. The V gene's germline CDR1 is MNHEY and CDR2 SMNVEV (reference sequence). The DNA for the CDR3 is TGTGCCAGCAGTTCGGACAGGAATTCACCCCTCCACTTT. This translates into CASSSDRNSPLHF.

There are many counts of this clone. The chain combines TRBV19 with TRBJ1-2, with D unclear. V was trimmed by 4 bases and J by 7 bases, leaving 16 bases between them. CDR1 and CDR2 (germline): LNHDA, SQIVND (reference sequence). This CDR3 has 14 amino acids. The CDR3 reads CASSTSGVFTGYTF. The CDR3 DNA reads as TGTGCCAGTAGTACAAGTGGAGTGTTTACTGGCTACACCTTC.